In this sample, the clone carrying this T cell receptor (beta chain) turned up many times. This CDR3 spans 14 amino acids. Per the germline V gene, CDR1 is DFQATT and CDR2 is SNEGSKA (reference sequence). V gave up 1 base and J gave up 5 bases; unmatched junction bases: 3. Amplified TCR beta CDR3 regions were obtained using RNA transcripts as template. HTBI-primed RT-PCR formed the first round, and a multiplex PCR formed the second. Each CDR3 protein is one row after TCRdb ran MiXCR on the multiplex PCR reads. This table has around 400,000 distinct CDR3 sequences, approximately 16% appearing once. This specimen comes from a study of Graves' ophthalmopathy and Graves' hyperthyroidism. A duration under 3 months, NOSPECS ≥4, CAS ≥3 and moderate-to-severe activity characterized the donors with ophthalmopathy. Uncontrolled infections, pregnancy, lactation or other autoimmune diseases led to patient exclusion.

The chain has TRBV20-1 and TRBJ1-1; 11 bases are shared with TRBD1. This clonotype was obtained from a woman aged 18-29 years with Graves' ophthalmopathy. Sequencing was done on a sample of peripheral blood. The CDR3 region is CSARGGTGGTEAFF. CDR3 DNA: TGCAGTGCTAGAGGGGGGACAGGGGGTACTGAAGCTTTCTTT.